Listed here are 24 T cell receptor beta chains from one sample, sequenced in a study of cytomegalovirus exposure and HLA in healthy donors. Primers included in the PCR were 60 Vbeta and 13 Jbeta primers. Generated by immunoSEQ multiplex PCR, the TCRdb table keeps only in-frame clones and is missing some. The table records around 210,000 clones, over 65% of them present only once. Material: PBMCs. These receptor sequences come from a woman in her 30s in good health and CMV-seronegative.

The rearrangement uses TRBV7-9 and TRBJ2-1; no clear D gene. The CDR3 runs 13 residues. V lost 2 bases and J lost 6, with 8 bases in between. The V gene's germline CDR1 is SEHNR and CDR2 FQNEAQ (reference sequence). The CDR3: CASSLLASNEQFF. The CDR3 DNA reads TGTGCCAGCAGCTTATTAGCTAGCAATGAGCAGTTCTTC.

The chain recombines TRBV2 with TRBJ2-3; 8 bases are a match to TRBD2. The CDR3 is 14 amino acids. CDR1 and CDR2 (germline): SNHLY, FYNNEI. The V segment lost 9 bases and the J segment 3 bases; nucleotides outside the gene matches: 8. CDR3 nucleotides: TGTGCCAGTCTTAGCGGGACAAAGACAGATACGCAGTATTTT. Translated: CASLSGTKTDTQYF.

The chain couples TRBV7-9 to TRBJ2-7; 9 positions agree with TRBD2. The CDR3 spans 14 residues. V dropped 5 bases and J dropped 5; count of bases not matched to a gene: 7. Germline-derived CDR1 and CDR2 are SEHNR and FQNEAQ (reference sequence). DNA for the CDR3: TGTGCCAGCAGCAATAGCGGGGGAGGTGACGAGCAGTACTTC. It specifies CASSNSGGGDEQYF.

This chain uses TRBV6-6 with TRBJ2-2; possible D gene TRBD2, 6 bases. The germline V and J ends were trimmed by 4 bases and 11 bases, with 17 bases remaining between them. This CDR3 is built from 14 residues. CDR1 and CDR2 from the germline V gene are MNHNY and SVGAGI (reference sequence). The CDR3 DNA sequence: TGTGCCAGCAGTTTGCCGGGACTGGTCGAAGAGCTGTTTTTT. This translates into CASSLPGLVEELFF.

This clone was recorded a few times. The chain recombines TRBV9 with TRBJ2-1; TRBD2 might be the D (5 bases). CDR3 length equals 15 residues. Germline V lookup: CDR1 SGDLS, CDR2 YYNGEE. Trimming shortened V by 4 bases and J by 2 bases, and 13 bases separated the two germline ends. The CDR3, as DNA: TGTGCCAGCAGCTTTACTAGTGGGGCCTACAATGAGCAGTTCTTC. Amino acids: CASSFTSGAYNEQFF.

V gene TRBV10-3 combines with J gene TRBJ2-7; a possible D gene is TRBD1 (5 bases). The V end was cut by 5 bases, the J end by 0 bases, with 14 bases between. This CDR3 contains 15 residues. The V gene's germline CDR1 is ENHRY and CDR2 SYGVKD. The CDR3 here is CAISRDSTVSYEQYF. CDR3 in DNA: TGTGCCATCAGTAGAGACAGTACCGTCTCCTACGAGCAGTACTTC.

V gene TRBV27 combines with J gene TRBJ1-6; maybe TRBD1 (5 bases). The CDR3 is 14 amino acids. The V gene lost 6 bases and the J gene lost 3 bases, with 9 bases spanning the gap. CDR1 and CDR2 (germline): MNHEY, SMNVEV (reference sequence). The CDR3 region is CASRPDIYNSPLHF. The CDR3 DNA reads as TGTGCCAGCAGACCGGACATCTATAATTCACCCCTCCACTTT.

About this clone itself: Additional DNA sequences in this sample encode the identical CDR3. The chain combines TRBV29-1 with TRBJ2-1, with D perhaps matching TRBD2 (6 bases). With 3 bases removed from V and 4 bases from J, the gap between germline ends came to 10 bases. Germline CDR1 and CDR2: SQVTM and ANQGSEA. The CDR3 is 13 residues long. The chain's CDR3 is CSVEGGNYNEQFF. In nucleotides, the CDR3 is TGCAGCGTTGAGGGCGGGAATTACAATGAGCAGTTCTTC.

The chain carries TRBV19 and TRBJ1-2; D is unresolved. V lost 3 bases, J lost 3 bases, and 11 bases lay in between. CDR1 is LNHDA and CDR2 is SQIVND in the germline V gene (reference sequence). The CDR3 length is 14 residues. CDR3 region: CASSMASGDYGYTF. As DNA, the CDR3 is TGTGCCAGTAGTATGGCTTCCGGGGACTATGGCTACACCTTC.

The chain joins TRBV5-6 to TRBJ2-5; 9 bases align to TRBD1. The CDR3 consists of 14 residues. V trimming: 3 bases; J trimming: 5 bases; junction bases outside the gene matches: 5. The germline gives CDR1 SGHDT, CDR2 YYEEEE. CDR3: CASSYRGRYETQYF. CDR3 coding DNA: TGTGCCAGCAGCTACAGGGGGCGTTACGAGACCCAGTACTTC. Full variable domain (remainder filled in from reference TRBV5-6 and TRBJ2-5): DAGVTQSPTHLIKTRGQQVTLRCSPKSGHDTVSWYQQALGQGPQFIFQYYEEEERQRGNFPDRFSGHQFPNYSSELNVNALLLGDSALYLCASSYRGRYETQYFGPGTRLLVL.

For the CDR3, the DNA is TGCGCCAGCAGCACTAACAGGGGTAACACTGAAGCTTTCTTT. Its protein product is CASSTNRGNTEAFF. This chain uses TRBV5-1 with TRBJ1-1, with 7 bases identical to TRBD1. Germline assignment: CDR1 SGHRS and CDR2 YFSETQ. After removal of 4 bases from V and 2 bases from J, the junction contained 5 bases not matched to a gene. The CDR3 consists of 14 residues.

The chain employs TRBV7-9 and TRBJ2-1, with D possibly being TRBD2 (5 bases). The CDR3 has 14 residues. Trimming removed 3 bases at V and 5 bases at J, with 11 bases between. Germline V CDR1 and CDR2: SEHNR, FQNEAQ (reference sequence). The CDR3 sequence: CASSFLARDNEQFF. The CDR3 DNA reads as TGTGCCAGCAGCTTTCTAGCACGGGACAATGAGCAGTTCTTC.

This clone was picked up a small number of times. J is TRBJ2-7 and V is TRBV10-3, with 11 bases aligning to TRBD2. Germline CDR1 ENHRY, CDR2 SYGVKD. CDR3 length equals 16 residues. The junction had 9 bases not matched to a gene; V was cut back by 4 bases and J by 4 bases. CDR3 nucleotides: TGTGCCATCAGTGCAGCCTTAGCGGGAGGGGGATACGAGCAGTACTTC. This sequence encodes CAISAALAGGGYEQYF.

The chain recombines TRBV19 with TRBJ2-7, with 10 positions matching TRBD1. The CDR3 runs to 15 residues. The ends lost 1 base at V and 4 bases at J; junction bases unmatched: 4. From germline, CDR1 is LNHDA and CDR2 SQIVND (reference sequence). CDR3 in amino acids: CASSIVGTGVYEQYF. The CDR3 DNA sequence: TGTGCCAGTAGTATAGTTGGGACAGGGGTTTACGAGCAGTACTTC.

The chain links TRBV19 to TRBJ2-2, with D uncertain. Germline V gene lookup returns CDR1 LNHDA and CDR2 SQIVND (reference sequence). The CDR3 loop spans 13 amino acids. Trimming took off 5 bases at V and 7 bases at J, with 11 bases between the two ends. The CDR3 DNA is TGTGCCAGTAGTCCCCCAGTCCGCGGGGAGCTGTTTTTT. The encoded protein is CASSPPVRGELFF. Using reference TRBV19 and TRBJ2-2 for the parts outside the CDR3, the full variable domain is DGGITQSPKYLFRKEGQNVTLSCEQNLNHDAMYWYRQDPGQGLRLIYYSQIVNDFQKGDIAEGYSVSREKKESFPLTVTSAQKNPTAFYLCASSPPVRGELFFGEGSRLTVL.

CDR3 sequence reads: CASSLAGGSYEQYF. CDR3 coding DNA: TGTGCCAGCAGCCTAGCGGGGGGCTCCTACGAGCAGTACTTC. The chain combines TRBV6-1 with TRBJ2-7; the match to TRBD2 covers 11 bases. The CDR3 contains 14 residues. Germline V gives CDR1 MNHNS, CDR2 SASEGT. V trimming: 6 bases; J trimming: 0 bases; junction bases outside the gene matches: 1.

The chain recombines TRBV29-1 with TRBJ1-2; the D is unclear. Germline-derived CDR1 and CDR2 are SQVTM and ANQGSEA. Trimming cost V 8 bases and J 6 bases, with 13 bases left between them. This CDR3 region has 11 residues. The CDR3 DNA reads TGCAGCTCCGGAGTTCAAGATGGCTACACCTTC. Its translation: CSSGVQDGYTF.

CDR3 residues: CASSLWEVSPLGNTGELFF. The CDR3 DNA is TGTGCCAGCAGTTTATGGGAGGTGTCCCCTCTGGGGAACACCGGGGAGCTGTTTTTT. The rearrangement joins TRBV27 to TRBJ2-2; possible D gene TRBD2, 6 bases. Between the trimmed V and J ends, which lost 1 base and 1 base, there was a span of 19 bases. Germline CDR1 is MNHEY and CDR2 is SMNVEV (reference sequence). The CDR3 has 19 amino acids.

J is TRBJ2-5 and V is TRBV5-1; 12 nucleotides line up with TRBD2. V lost 3 bases and J lost 4; bases outside the gene matches: 4. The CDR3 consists of 15 residues. The germline gives CDR1 SGHRS, CDR2 YFSETQ. In nucleotides, the CDR3 is TGCGCCAGCAGCTCACTAGCGGGAGGAAGAGAGACCCAGTACTTC. It encodes CASSSLAGGRETQYF.

V and J are TRBV4-1 and TRBJ1-2, with 8 bases lining up with TRBD1. Unmatched junction bases numbered 4, after V lost 4 bases and J lost 0 bases. Germline assignment: CDR1 MGHRA and CDR2 YSYEKL. The CDR3 spans 15 residues. The CDR3 region has the DNA TGCGCCAGCAGCCTACCAGGGGGCCCTAACTATGGCTACACCTTC. It translates to CASSLPGGPNYGYTF.

The chain has TRBV28 and TRBJ1-2; D not resolved. Germline values: CDR1 MDHEN, CDR2 SYDVKM. The ends were cut back, 1 base at V and 2 bases at J, with 11 bases in the middle. The CDR3 extends over 15 amino acids. The CDR3 region has the DNA TGTGCCAGCAGTTTATTCACCGCAGTCAACTATGGCTACACCTTC. This gives the protein CASSLFTAVNYGYTF.

This chain uses TRBV7-2 with TRBJ2-1, with D perhaps matching TRBD2 (5 bases). CDR1 and CDR2 (germline): SGHTA, FQGNSA. The length of the CDR3 is 16 residues. V was pared by 2 bases and J by 8 bases, with 19 bases between. The CDR3 protein is CASSLMNLGGSDEQFF. CDR3 coding DNA: TGTGCCAGCAGCTTAATGAACCTAGGAGGTAGCGATGAGCAGTTCTTC.

V gene TRBV4-1 combines with J gene TRBJ2-7; TRBD1 matches 7 bases. V lost 3 bases to trimming and J lost 4 bases; unmatched junction nucleotides: 9. Germline CDR1 MGHRA, CDR2 YSYEKL. There are 15 residues in the CDR3. The CDR3 bases are TGCGCCAGCAGCCAGGGTGAAGGGGGCGAGTACGAGCAGTACTTC. This sequence encodes CASSQGEGGEYEQYF.

The chain recombines TRBV19 with TRBJ2-1; D gene ambiguous. With 8 bases removed from V and 0 bases from J, the gap between germline ends came to 8 bases. This CDR3 region has 13 residues. Germline CDR1 and CDR2: LNHDA and SQIVND (reference sequence). Written as DNA, the CDR3 is TGTGCCAGTTTTCCGAGCTCCTACAATGAGCAGTTCTTC. It is translated as CASFPSSYNEQFF.